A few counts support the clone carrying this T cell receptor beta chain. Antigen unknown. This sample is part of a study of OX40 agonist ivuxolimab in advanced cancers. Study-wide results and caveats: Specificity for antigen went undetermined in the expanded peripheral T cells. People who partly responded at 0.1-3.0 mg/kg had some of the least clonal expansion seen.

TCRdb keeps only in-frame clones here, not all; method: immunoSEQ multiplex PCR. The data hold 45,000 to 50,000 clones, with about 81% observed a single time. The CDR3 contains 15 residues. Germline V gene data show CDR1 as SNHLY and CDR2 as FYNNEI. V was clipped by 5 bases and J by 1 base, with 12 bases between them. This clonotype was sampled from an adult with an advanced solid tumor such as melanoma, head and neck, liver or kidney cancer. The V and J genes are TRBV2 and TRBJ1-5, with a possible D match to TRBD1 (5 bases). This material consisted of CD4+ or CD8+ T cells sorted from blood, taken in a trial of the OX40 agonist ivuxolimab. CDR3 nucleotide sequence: TGTGCCAGCAGTCCCCAGGGATCAAGCAATCAGCCCCAGCATTTT. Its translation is CASSPQGSSNQPQHF.